Listed below are T cell receptor beta chains from one sample, sequenced in a study of glioma-infiltrating T cells after dendritic cell vaccination. Profiled with immunoSEQ multiplex PCR; TCRdb holds only in-frame clones, not every one. Of approximately 46,000 clones detected, around 91% appear once; the ten largest clones hold around 5%. Sequencing was performed on blood, taken after dendritic cell vaccination. Receptor source: a human donor with glioblastoma. Each CDR3 is given without its conserved first and last residue. D genes are given only for firm matches. Expanded clones are given a class, and other clones once, few, many or no size at all.

abundance,j_gene,v_gene,d_gene,CDR3aa
-,TRBJ1-1,TRBV27,TRBD1,ASSLRSRDRGSTEAF
once,TRBJ1-5,TRBV19,-,ASSIRDNLDQPQH
-,TRBJ2-4,TRBV7-2,TRBD2,ASSLGPSGRENIQY
-,TRBJ1-1,TRBV21-1,-,ASTSRGRLRREIGF
-,TRBJ1-5,TRBV28,-,ATFGGLNQPQH
-,TRBJ1-4,TRBV29-1,-,SVAQGQTNEKLF
-,TRBJ1-2,TRBV19,TRBD1,ASSIRSGTGNYGYT
-,TRBJ2-7,TRBV5-4,-,ASSLVGQQKYEQY
-,TRBJ1-2,TRBV7-2,TRBD1,ASSLEQGAFYGYT
-,TRBJ1-4,TRBV2,-,ASSSVSSSEKLF